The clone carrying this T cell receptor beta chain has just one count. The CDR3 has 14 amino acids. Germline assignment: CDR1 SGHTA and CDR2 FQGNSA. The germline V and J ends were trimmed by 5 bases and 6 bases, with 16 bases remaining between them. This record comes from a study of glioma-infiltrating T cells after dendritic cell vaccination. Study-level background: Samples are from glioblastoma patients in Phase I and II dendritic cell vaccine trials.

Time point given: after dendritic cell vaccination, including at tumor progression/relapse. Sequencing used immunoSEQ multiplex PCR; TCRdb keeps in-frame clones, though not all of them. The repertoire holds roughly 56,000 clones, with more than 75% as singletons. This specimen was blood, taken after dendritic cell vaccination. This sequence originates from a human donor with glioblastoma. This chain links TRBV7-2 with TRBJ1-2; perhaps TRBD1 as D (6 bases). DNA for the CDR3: TGTGCCAGCAGCGAAAGGGGGAGTTCTAATGGCTACACCTTC. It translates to CASSERGSSNGYTF.